This TCR beta chain emerged from a study of T cell responses to AZD1222 COVID-19 vaccine. Germline CDR1 reads GTSNPN; CDR2 reads SVGIG (reference sequence). Deletions cut 3 bases from V and 4 bases from J, with 10 bases between. The CDR3 is 13 residues long. Data came from immunoSEQ multiplex PCR; TCRdb stores just in-frame clones and leaves some out. The table includes 90,000 to 110,000 clones, 87% detected once. The sample here was peripheral blood, taken on day 0 of AZD1222 vaccination. The chain recombines TRBV30 with TRBJ1-5; maybe TRBD1 (5 bases). This sequence originates from an adult in good health. The CDR3 nucleotides read TGTGCCTGGAGATCAGGGTATAATCAGCCCCAGCATTTT. Its translation is CAWRSGYNQPQHF.